Shown below are 30 T cell receptor beta chains from a single sample sequenced in a study of shared T cell receptors in the human thymus. TCRdb keeps only in-frame clones here, not all; method: immunoSEQ multiplex PCR. This sample has roughly 500,000 clones, with roughly 74% found just once. The sample was also reused in another study, on human thymus T cells.

Sequenced: thymocytes. The source is a boy younger than two with a congenital heart defect.

CDR3 coding DNA: TGCGCCAGCAGCCTACGCCACAGGGGGCCTTGGGAGACCCAGTACTTC. Translating gives CASSLRHRGPWETQYF. The chain employs TRBV4-3 and TRBJ2-5, with 9 bases fitting TRBD1. The V gene end was trimmed by 4 bases and the J gene end by 5 bases; junction bases not matched to a gene: 11. The CDR3 is 16 residues long. Germline V gene lookup returns CDR1 LGHNA and CDR2 YSLEER.

This clone was seen more than once but under ten times. The chain recombines TRBV7-2 with TRBJ2-1; tentative D call: TRBD2 (5 bases). CDR1 is SGHTA, CDR2 FQGNSA, per germline. V lost 6 bases, J lost 7 bases, and 13 bases lay in between. The CDR3 length is 13 residues. The CDR3 reads CASSPGLRNEQFF. CDR3 in DNA: TGTGCCAGCAGTCCTGGACTCCGAAATGAGCAGTTCTTC.

This clone occurred once. The chain links TRBV15 to TRBJ2-1, with 9 bases identical to TRBD2. The CDR3 sequence is 19 residues long. CDR1 and CDR2 (germline): LNHNV, YYDKDF (reference sequence). V lost 1 base, J lost 4 bases, and 14 bases stayed unmatched. The CDR3 reads CATSRAVGGRAVGYNEQFF. The CDR3 nucleotides are TGTGCCACCAGCAGAGCCGTCGGCGGGAGGGCCGTGGGATACAATGAGCAGTTCTTC.

The rearrangement joins TRBV5-4 to TRBJ2-2; TRBD1 matches at 7 bases. After removal of 1 base from V and 5 bases from J, the junction contained 11 bases not matched to a gene. CDR1 SGHNT and CDR2 YYREEE come from the germline V gene (reference sequence). The CDR3 length is 17 residues. The CDR3 region is CASSLQLGGVPTGELFF. The CDR3 nucleotides are TGTGCCAGCAGCTTGCAGCTAGGGGGCGTTCCTACCGGGGAGCTGTTTTTT.

This clone was picked up a small number of times. The genes are TRBV29-1 and TRBJ2-1, with 10 positions matching TRBD2. The CDR3 covers 19 residues. Germline CDR1 and CDR2: SQVTM and ANQGSEA. V shed 3 bases and J 3 bases; nucleotides not matched to a gene: 17. CDR3 DNA sequence: TGCAGCGTTGAGGGGTTCGGGGTAGCGGGAGGAACCTACTACAATGAGCAGTTCTTC. Encoded protein: CSVEGFGVAGGTYYNEQFF.

Only a few counts were recorded for this clone. The rearrangement uses TRBV6-1 and TRBJ2-7, with D unclear. Trimming removed 6 bases at V and 0 bases at J, with 6 bases between. The CDR3 is 12 residues long. The germline V gene encodes CDR1 MNHNS and CDR2 SASEGT. The DNA for the CDR3 is TGTGCCAGCAGGTCGAGCTCCTACGAGCAGTACTTC. This translates into CASRSSSYEQYF.

This clone was picked up a small number of times. The genes are TRBV28 and TRBJ2-7; TRBD1 agrees at 7 bases. This CDR3 comprises 17 residues. The V gene end was trimmed by 6 bases and the J gene end by 5 bases; junction bases not matched to a gene: 19. In germline, CDR1 is MDHEN, CDR2 SYDVKM. The CDR3 DNA sequence: TGTGCCAGCAGACCCCGGTGGTGGGGACAGCGGTGGAACGAGCAGTACTTC. Its protein product is CASRPRWWGQRWNEQYF.

The CDR3 DNA is TGTGCCACCAGCAGCGACACCCGCAACTATGGCTACACCTTC. Its protein product is CATSSDTRNYGYTF. The V gene is TRBV15, the J gene TRBJ1-2; D gene unclear. Germline assignment: CDR1 LNHNV and CDR2 YYDKDF (reference sequence). With 3 bases removed from V and 2 bases from J, the gap between germline ends came to 10 bases. CDR3 size: 14 residues.

The rearrangement joins TRBV29-1 to TRBJ1-3; 8 nucleotides match TRBD1. V lost 6 bases to trimming and J lost 4 bases; unmatched junction nucleotides: 11. CDR1 is SQVTM, CDR2 ANQGSEA, per germline. The CDR3 covers 15 residues. The CDR3 spells CSVPKRQGKGNTIYF. The CDR3 coding sequence is TGCAGCGTCCCGAAAAGACAGGGGAAAGGAAACACCATATATTTT.

About this clone itself: One end of the junction fails to match germline, which may point to a read error. The CDR3 nucleotides read TGTGCCAGCAGTTTCGGGACTAGCGGGAGGGCCCTGGTCTTC. Translated, it gives CASSFGTSGRALVF. The chain employs TRBV27 and TRBJ2-1; 16 positions agree with TRBD2. The CDR3 covers 14 residues. Germline V gene lookup returns CDR1 MNHEY and CDR2 SMNVEV (reference sequence).

This clone was observed a handful of times. The chain combines TRBV15 with TRBJ1-2, with D perhaps matching TRBD1 (6 bases). CDR3 size: 14 residues. The V and J ends lost 7 bases and 8 bases respectively, with 20 bases between them. From germline, CDR1 is LNHNV and CDR2 YYDKDF (reference sequence). The CDR3 sequence is CATTPSIRGLGYTF. The CDR3 DNA follows: TGTGCCACCACGCCATCTATCAGGGGCCTAGGCTACACCTTC.

The gene calls are TRBV15 and TRBJ1-4, with D possibly matching TRBD1 (5 bases). Germline CDR1 reads LNHNV; CDR2 reads YYDKDF (reference sequence). Trimming removed 0 bases at V and 7 bases at J, with 27 bases between. This CDR3 is 20 amino acids long. Written as DNA, the CDR3 is TGTGCCACCAGCAGAGATCGGGGGGGAGCCGCCAGGTTCGTGGGTGAAAAACTGTTTTTT. Protein product: CATSRDRGGAARFVGEKLFF.

V and J are TRBV7-3 and TRBJ2-3, with TRBD2 matching over 7 bases. The junction had 11 bases not matched to a gene; V was cut back by 5 bases and J by 0 bases. Germline loops: CDR1 SGHTA, CDR2 FQGTGA. The CDR3 covers 17 residues. The CDR3 nucleotides read TGTGCCAGCAGCCTAGATGGGCGGGAGACTAGCACAGATACGCAGTATTTT. Its protein is CASSLDGRETSTDTQYF.

The V gene is TRBV30, the J gene TRBJ2-7; 11 bases map to TRBD1. This CDR3 region has 14 residues. CDR1 and CDR2 (germline): GTSNPN, SVGIG (reference sequence). The trim removed 2 bases at V and 4 bases at J, leaving 4 bases unmatched. As DNA, the CDR3 is TGTGCCTGGAGTCCGGACAGGGGGCCTTACGAGCAGTACTTC. The encoded protein is CAWSPDRGPYEQYF.

CDR3 sequence (DNA): TGTGCCAGTAGTATACAGGAGACGGACATGGATCGAAGCTCTGGGGCCAACGTCCTGACTTTC. Translating gives CASSIQETDMDRSSGANVLTF. The gene calls are TRBV19 and TRBJ2-6; TRBD1 is a possible D gene (5 bases). This CDR3 is built from 21 residues. The V gene's germline CDR1 is LNHDA and CDR2 SQIVND (reference sequence). Deletions cut 2 bases from V and 0 bases from J, with 23 bases between. Full variable domain (outside the CDR3, taken from reference TRBV19 and TRBJ2-6): DGGITQSPKYLFRKEGQNVTLSCEQNLNHDAMYWYRQDPGQGLRLIYYSQIVNDFQKGDIAEGYSVSREKKESFPLTVTSAQKNPTAFYLCASSIQETDMDRSSGANVLTFGAGSRLTVL.

This chain links TRBV5-4 with TRBJ2-1, with 13 bases lining up with TRBD2. The CDR3 spans 20 residues. The junction had 11 bases not matched to a gene; V was cut back by 0 bases and J by 2 bases. In germline, CDR1 is SGHNT, CDR2 YYREEE (reference sequence). CDR3 sequence reads: CASSLGGVTLAGGPYNEQFF. CDR3 coding DNA: TGTGCCAGCAGCTTGGGGGGGGTAACACTAGCGGGAGGGCCCTACAATGAGCAGTTCTTC.

This chain links TRBV5-1 with TRBJ1-5; TRBD1 agrees at 7 bases. With V trimmed by 0 bases and J by 2 bases, 2 bases remained unmatched. The CDR3 contains 15 residues. The germline gives CDR1 SGHRS, CDR2 YFSETQ. The CDR3 sequence is CASSLGQGGNQPQHF. DNA for the CDR3: TGCGCCAGCAGCTTGGGACAGGGAGGCAATCAGCCCCAGCATTTT. Together with reference TRBV5-1 and TRBJ1-5, the CDR3 gives the full variable domain: KAGVTQTPRYLIKTRGQQVTLSCSPISGHRSVSWYQQTPGQGLQFLFEYFSETQRNKGNFPGRFSGRQFSNSRSEMNVSTLELGDSALYLCASSLGQGGNQPQHFGDGTRLSIL.

CDR3 amino acids: CASSFIGRPTDTQYF. As DNA, the CDR3 is TGTGCCAGCAGCTTTATCGGGAGGCCCACAGATACGCAGTATTTT. The V and J genes are TRBV5-4 and TRBJ2-3; 7 bases match TRBD2. From germline, CDR1 is SGHNT and CDR2 YYREEE (reference sequence). Losses at the gene ends were 2 bases for V and 2 bases for J; bases not matched to a gene: 5. This CDR3 comprises 15 residues.

The chain couples TRBV7-2 to TRBJ2-7; TRBD1 matches 7 bases. Looked up from germline, CDR1 is SGHTA and CDR2 is FQGNSA. The CDR3 is made up of 13 amino acids. The J segment lost 3 bases and the V segment lost 4 bases, leaving 3 bases of the junction unmatched. The DNA of the CDR3 is TGTGCCAGCAGCTACAACAGGGGCTACGAGCAGTACTTC. Translated: CASSYNRGYEQYF. The variable domain in full, with the rest retrieved from reference TRBV7-2 and TRBJ2-7, is GAGVSQSPSNKVTEKGKDVELRCDPISGHTALYWYRQSLGQGLEFLIYFQGNSAPDKSGLPSDRFSAERTGGSVSTLTIQRTQQEDSAVYLCASSYNRGYEQYFGPGTRLTVT.

Note on this clone: One end of the junction is discordant with germline, which a read error may explain. The genes are TRBV6-1 and TRBJ2-4, with D tentatively TRBD1 (6 bases). Germline V lookup: CDR1 MNHNS, CDR2 SASEGT. The CDR3 runs 13 residues. CDR3 sequence: CASSDLPGTSHNF. The CDR3 bases are TGTGCCAGCAGTGATCTACCCGGGACATCTCATAACTTC.

The chain carries TRBV5-1 and TRBJ2-7, with 10 bases aligning to TRBD2. The CDR3 consists of 16 residues. The ends lost 3 bases at V and 0 bases at J; junction bases unmatched: 6. Germline V gene sequence: CDR1 SGHRS, CDR2 YFSETQ. The CDR3 nucleotides read TGCGCCAGCAGCTATCATAGCGGGAGGCCCTCCTACGAGCAGTACTTC. Amino acids: CASSYHSGRPSYEQYF. Based on the CDR3 plus reference TRBV5-1 and TRBJ2-7, the full variable domain is KAGVTQTPRYLIKTRGQQVTLSCSPISGHRSVSWYQQTPGQGLQFLFEYFSETQRNKGNFPGRFSGRQFSNSRSEMNVSTLELGDSALYLCASSYHSGRPSYEQYFGPGTRLTVT.

The chain has TRBV15 and TRBJ2-1; maybe TRBD1 (6 bases). The V end lost 3 bases, the J end lost 0 bases, and 15 bases lay between the germline ends. The CDR3 spans 17 residues. Germline CDR1 reads LNHNV; CDR2 reads YYDKDF (reference sequence). The CDR3 is CATSRLPGQNSYNEQFF. DNA for the CDR3: TGTGCCACCAGCAGGCTTCCGGGACAAAACTCCTACAATGAGCAGTTCTTC. Together with reference TRBV15 and TRBJ2-1, the CDR3 gives the full variable domain: DAMVIQNPRYQVTQFGKPVTLSCSQTLNHNVMYWYQQKSSQAPKLLFHYYDKDFNNEADTPDNFQSRRPNTSFCFLDIRSPGLGDTAMYLCATSRLPGQNSYNEQFFGPGTRLTVL.

This rearrangement joins TRBV7-2 to TRBJ1-4; D may be TRBD1 (6 bases). The ends were cut back, 5 bases at V and 7 bases at J, with 17 bases in the middle. Germline V gene lookup returns CDR1 SGHTA and CDR2 FQGNSA. The CDR3 loop spans 15 amino acids. CDR3 sequence (DNA): TGTGCCAGCAGCCCAGAACAGGGCCGGGGTGAAAAACTGTTTTTT. This codes for CASSPEQGRGEKLFF.

V usage is TRBV19 and J usage is TRBJ2-1; 11 bases match TRBD2. Germline V gene data show CDR1 as LNHDA and CDR2 as SQIVND (reference sequence). The CDR3 extends over 17 amino acids. V lost 1 base to trimming and J lost 9 bases; unmatched junction nucleotides: 11. Here the CDR3 reads CASSIGGLAGGPVEQFF. In DNA form, the CDR3 reads TGTGCCAGTAGTATAGGCGGTTTAGCGGGAGGGCCCGTTGAGCAGTTCTTC.

This clone turned up a few times. The rearrangement links TRBV15 to TRBJ2-7, with 7 bases fitting TRBD2. V dropped 0 bases and J dropped 2; count of bases not matched to a gene: 7. This CDR3 contains 16 residues. The germline gives CDR1 LNHNV, CDR2 YYDKDF (reference sequence). In DNA, the CDR3 is TGTGCCACCAGCAGAGATCAACAGCGGGAACCCTACGAGCAGTACTTC. Translated: CATSRDQQREPYEQYF.

This sequence joins TRBV27 and TRBJ2-7; D possibly corresponds to TRBD2 (5 bases). Germline V gene lookup returns CDR1 MNHEY and CDR2 SMNVEV (reference sequence). The CDR3 has 14 residues. The V end was cut by 5 bases, the J end by 2 bases, with 13 bases between. The CDR3 DNA follows: TGTGCCAGCAGTATCATGGACTCTCCCTACGAGCAGTACTTC. Translated: CASSIMDSPYEQYF.

The chain couples TRBV4-3 to TRBJ2-1, with 9 bases fitting TRBD2. This CDR3 spans 19 amino acids. CDR1 is LGHNA and CDR2 is YSLEER in the germline V gene. V dropped 3 bases and J dropped 2; count of bases not matched to a gene: 14. The CDR3 DNA reads as TGCGCCAGCAGCCAGGATCCCTACCCGGGACTAGCACCCTACAATGAGCAGTTCTTC. The encoded protein is CASSQDPYPGLAPYNEQFF.

The chain uses TRBV7-9 and TRBJ2-7, with D uncertain. The CDR3 loop spans 16 amino acids. Germline lookup yields CDR1 SEHNR and CDR2 FQNEAQ (reference sequence). V lost 5 bases, J lost 4 bases, and 21 bases lay in between. In nucleotides, the CDR3 is TGTGCCAGCAGCCAGACCCTCGCGGCTCCGTTGTACGAGCAGTACTTC. Translated, it gives CASSQTLAAPLYEQYF.

This chain links TRBV27 with TRBJ2-5; 11 positions agree with TRBD2. The germline CDR1 and CDR2 sequences are MNHEY and SMNVEV (reference sequence). The CDR3 extends over 16 amino acids. V was pared by 3 bases and J by 4 bases, with 7 bases of the junction left unmatched. The CDR3 here is CASSLGRGTSGETQYF. CDR3 sequence (DNA): TGTGCCAGCAGTTTGGGTCGCGGGACTAGCGGAGAGACCCAGTACTTC.

V is TRBV5-6 and J is TRBJ2-1; 13 bases match TRBD2. CDR1 is SGHDT and CDR2 is YYEEEE in the germline V gene. The CDR3 extends over 19 amino acids. After removal of 4 bases from V and 7 bases from J, the junction contained 17 bases not matched to a gene. The CDR3 DNA sequence: TGTGCCAGCAGCCCCATGACAGGGGGACTAGCGGGATTGCGGAATGAGCAGTTCTTC. Amino acids: CASSPMTGGLAGLRNEQFF.